Here is one TCR beta chain with its context. Its antigen has not been determined. Base quality data are lacking; no much larger clone is found one base away. This specimen belongs to a study of PD-1 blockade in mismatch repair-deficient tumors (dated by TCRdb to about 2017). Looking at the study overall: The trial enrolled fewer than 90 consecutive patients with 12 mismatch repair-deficient cancer types between 2013 and late 2016, all previously treated and progressing. Tumor-associated T cell clones were tracked in the peripheral blood of patients responding to PD-1 blockade by deep sequencing of TCR CDR3 regions.

The paper as a whole reports these results and caveats: After pembrolizumab, tumor-resident clones, which were often undetectable in blood before treatment, expanded rapidly and then contracted, generally ahead of radiologic responses.

Mismatch repair deficiency in every enrolled patient was established by polymerase chain reaction or immunohistochemistry. TCR sequencing was carried out for a few patients who responded to pembrolizumab therapy. The phase II trial prospectively evaluated PD-1 blockade with pembrolizumab in advanced mismatch repair-deficient cancers, independent of tissue of origin. Peripheral blood T cell samples were gathered serially, both before PD-1 blockade started and at multiple time points afterward. Blood sampling times were expressed in weeks after the first pembrolizumab dose. Trimming removed 11 bases from V and 6 bases from J, leaving 17 bases between the germline ends. Via the germline V gene, CDR1 is MDHEN and CDR2 SYDVKM. Counted from cysteine to phenylalanine, this CDR3 has 12 amino acids. Only the CDR3 DNA stays, 36 bases, in frame from base 1. The library was prepared using the immunoSEQ multiplex PCR assay. As stored in TCRdb, this immuneACCESS dataset retains in-frame rearrangements with V and J assigned. A fraction of the clones does not appear; measured against another copy, unresolved V genes explain less than half of the discrepancy, and the remainder lacks a known reason. In this sample the table shows around 18,000 clones, roughly 84% of which occur a single time. Roughly 1.7% of the sample is in the top ten clones.

The TCR comes from an adult with mismatch repair-deficient cancer. The material sequenced was PBMCs, taken about 22 weeks after starting pembrolizumab. Rearrangement joined TRBV28 to TRBJ2-7, with TRBD1 perhaps the D gene, on 5 matching bases. The sequenced DNA is TGTGCCTCCTGGGGCCCTCCTCGCGAGCAGTACTTC. Its translation reads: CASWGPPREQYF.